This paragraph covers one T cell receptor (beta chain) sequence. The data originate from a study of T cells in women clearing cervical HPV infection. Study-wide context: Cases: HPV16-related CIN3 or worse on histology, a couple of invasive cancers. Controls were women whose single incident HPV16 infection cleared within 12 months without precancer or cancer.

Only in-frame clones appear in the TCRdb table, and some are missing; sequencing was by immunoSEQ multiplex PCR. In total, the table holds about 39,000 clones. Sequencing was done on a sample of blood buffy coat. The receptor's source is a woman aged 18-69 years with a cervical HPV16 infection that either progressed to CIN3+ or cleared (not recorded which).

CDR3 in amino acids: CASSSGRAGTQYF. Partial CDR3 DNA: TGCGCCAGCAGTAGCGGGAGGGCCGGGACG. The rearrangement links TRBV10-2 to TRBJ2-3; the match to TRBD2 covers 10 bases. The read terminates 3 residues before the CDR3 end, so the remaining end is supplied by the germline J gene. Germline V lookup: CDR1 WSHSY, CDR2 SAAADI. This CDR3 contains 13 residues.